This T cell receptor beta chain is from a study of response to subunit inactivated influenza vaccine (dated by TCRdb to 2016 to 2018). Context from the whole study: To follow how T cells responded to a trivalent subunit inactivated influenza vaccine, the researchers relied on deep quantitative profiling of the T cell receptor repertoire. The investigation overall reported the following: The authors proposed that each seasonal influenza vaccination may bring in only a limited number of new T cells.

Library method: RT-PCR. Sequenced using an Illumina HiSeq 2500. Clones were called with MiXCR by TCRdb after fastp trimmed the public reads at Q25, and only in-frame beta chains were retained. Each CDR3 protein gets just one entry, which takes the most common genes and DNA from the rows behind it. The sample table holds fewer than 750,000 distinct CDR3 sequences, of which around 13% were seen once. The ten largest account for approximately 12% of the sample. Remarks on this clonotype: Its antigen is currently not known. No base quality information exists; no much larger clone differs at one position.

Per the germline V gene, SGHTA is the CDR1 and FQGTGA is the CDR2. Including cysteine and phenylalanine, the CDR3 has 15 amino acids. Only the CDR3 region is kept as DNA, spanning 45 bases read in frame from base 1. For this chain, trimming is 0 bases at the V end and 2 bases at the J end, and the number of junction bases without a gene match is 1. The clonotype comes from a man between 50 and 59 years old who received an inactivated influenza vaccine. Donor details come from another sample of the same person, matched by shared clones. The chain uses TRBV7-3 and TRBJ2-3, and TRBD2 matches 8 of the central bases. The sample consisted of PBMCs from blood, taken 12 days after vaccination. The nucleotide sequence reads TGTGCCAGCAGCTTAACGCGGGAGGACACAGATACGCAGTATTTT. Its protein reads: CASSLTREDTDTQYF.